This record covers a single T cell receptor beta chain. Its specificity is unknown. This record comes from a study of shared clonotypes between healthy human individuals. General study results and limits: Non-shared clonotypes displayed generation probabilities falling below those of clonotypes present in all four donors.

V lost 5 bases to trimming and J lost 5 bases; unmatched junction nucleotides: 9. Germline-derived CDR1 and CDR2 are SEHNR and FQNEAQ (reference sequence). The CDR3 runs 15 residues. Every subset's genomic DNA went evenly onto several immunoSEQ plates. Sequencing used immunoSEQ multiplex PCR; TCRdb keeps in-frame clones, though not all of them. The sample lists under 1,100,000 clones; around 76% were seen once. The chain recombines TRBV7-9 with TRBJ1-2; 9 bases are a match to TRBD1. Sequenced input: memory CD4+ T cells sorted from blood. Stated subset: CD45RA-negative fraction. This clonotype was obtained from a man between 18 and 29 years old in good health. The CDR3 is CASSQTGGEEYGYTF. The CDR3 DNA sequence: TGTGCCAGCAGCCAGACAGGGGGAGAGGAATATGGCTACACCTTC.